The source of this T cell receptor (beta chain) is a study of T-cell memory formation after mild COVID-19. About the research overall: TCR clusters were largely donor specific.

After removal of 0 bases from V and 4 bases from J, the junction contained 14 bases not matched to a gene. CDR3 length: 19 amino acids. Germline lookup yields CDR1 LGHNA and CDR2 YSLEER. Using its own MiXCR run on the 5' RACE reads, TCRdb lists one record per CDR3 protein. This sample has hundreds of thousands of distinct CDR3 sequences; approximately 15% occur once, and the top ten carry 20% to 25%. Sequencing was done on a sample of PBMCs or a T cell subset sorted from them (not recorded which). The sequence came from a man aged 18 to 29 who had mild COVID-19 (a few samples of this study predate the infection). Cell type and time point are not known. The chain couples TRBV4-3 to TRBJ1-2; TRBD1 matches 10 bases. CDR3 nucleotide sequence: TGCGCCAGCAGCCAAGATACCGGGACAGGGGCAGTTGTCGGCTATGGCTACACCTTC. Amino acids: CASSQDTGTGAVVGYGYTF.